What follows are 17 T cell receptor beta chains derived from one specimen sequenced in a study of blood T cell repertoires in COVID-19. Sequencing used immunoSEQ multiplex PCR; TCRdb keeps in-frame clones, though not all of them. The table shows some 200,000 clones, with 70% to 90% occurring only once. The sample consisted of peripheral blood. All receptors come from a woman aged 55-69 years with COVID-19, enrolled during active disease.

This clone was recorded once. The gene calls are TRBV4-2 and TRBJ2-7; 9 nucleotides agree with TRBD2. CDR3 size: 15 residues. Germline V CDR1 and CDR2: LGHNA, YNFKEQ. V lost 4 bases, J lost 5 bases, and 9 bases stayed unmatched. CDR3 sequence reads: CASSPDSGRTNEQYF. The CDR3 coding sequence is TGTGCCAGCAGCCCCGATAGCGGGAGAACCAACGAGCAGTACTTC.

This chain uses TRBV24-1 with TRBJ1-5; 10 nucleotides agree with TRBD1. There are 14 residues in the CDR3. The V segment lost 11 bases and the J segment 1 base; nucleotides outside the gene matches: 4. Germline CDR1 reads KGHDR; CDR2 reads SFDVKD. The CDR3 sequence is CAIDRGLSNQPQHF. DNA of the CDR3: TGTGCCATCGACAGGGGGCTGAGCAATCAGCCCCAGCATTTT.

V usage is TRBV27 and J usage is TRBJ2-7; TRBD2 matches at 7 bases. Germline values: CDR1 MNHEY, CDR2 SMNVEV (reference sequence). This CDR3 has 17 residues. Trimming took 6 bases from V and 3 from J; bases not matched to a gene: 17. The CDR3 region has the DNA TGTGCCAGCAGCCTTGGCCCCCACCCTAGCGGCTACTACGAGCAGTACTTC. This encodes CASSLGPHPSGYYEQYF.

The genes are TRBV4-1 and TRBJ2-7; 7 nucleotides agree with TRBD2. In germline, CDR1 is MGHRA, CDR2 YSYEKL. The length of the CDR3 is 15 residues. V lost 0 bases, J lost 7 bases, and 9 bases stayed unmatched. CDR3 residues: CASSQERSREGEQYF. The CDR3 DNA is TGCGCCAGCAGCCAAGAACGGTCCAGGGAGGGTGAGCAGTACTTC.

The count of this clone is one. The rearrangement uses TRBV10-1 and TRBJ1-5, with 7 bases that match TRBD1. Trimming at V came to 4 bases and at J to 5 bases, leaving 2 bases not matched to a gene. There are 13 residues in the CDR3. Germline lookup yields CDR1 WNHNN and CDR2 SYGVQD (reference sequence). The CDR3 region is CASSAQGDQPQHF. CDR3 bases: TGCGCCAGCAGTGCCCAGGGGGATCAGCCCCAGCATTTT.

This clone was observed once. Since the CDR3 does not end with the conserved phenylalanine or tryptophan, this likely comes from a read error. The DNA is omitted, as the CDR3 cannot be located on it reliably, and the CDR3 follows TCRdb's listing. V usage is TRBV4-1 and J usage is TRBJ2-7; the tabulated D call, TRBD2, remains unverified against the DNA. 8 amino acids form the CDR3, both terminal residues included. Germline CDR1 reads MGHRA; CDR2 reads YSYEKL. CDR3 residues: CASSPKSG.

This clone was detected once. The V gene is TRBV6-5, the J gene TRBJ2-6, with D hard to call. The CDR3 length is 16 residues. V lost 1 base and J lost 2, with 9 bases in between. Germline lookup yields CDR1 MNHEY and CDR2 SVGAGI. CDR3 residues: CASSYFSVAGANVLTF. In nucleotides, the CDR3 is TGTGCCAGCAGTTACTTTTCCGTAGCTGGGGCCAACGTCCTGACTTTC.

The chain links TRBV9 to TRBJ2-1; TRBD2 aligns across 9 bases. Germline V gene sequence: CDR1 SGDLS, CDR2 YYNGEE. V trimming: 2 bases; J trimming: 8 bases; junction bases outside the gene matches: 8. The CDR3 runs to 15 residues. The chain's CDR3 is CASSVTSGYNDEQFF. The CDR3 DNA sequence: TGTGCCAGCAGCGTGACTAGCGGATACAATGATGAGCAGTTCTTC.

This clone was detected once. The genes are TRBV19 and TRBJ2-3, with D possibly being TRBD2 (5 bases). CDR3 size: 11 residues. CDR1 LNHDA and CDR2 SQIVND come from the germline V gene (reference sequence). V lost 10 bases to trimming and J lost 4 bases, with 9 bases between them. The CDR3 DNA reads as TGTGCCACCGCCGGGGCAGATACGCAGTATTTT. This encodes CATAGADTQYF.

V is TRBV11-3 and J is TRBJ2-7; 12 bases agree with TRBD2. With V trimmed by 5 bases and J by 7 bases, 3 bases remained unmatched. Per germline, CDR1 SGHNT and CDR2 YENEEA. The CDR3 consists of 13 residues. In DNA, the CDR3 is TGTGCCAGCAGCCTAGGACTAGCGGGAGAGCAGTACTTC. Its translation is CASSLGLAGEQYF.

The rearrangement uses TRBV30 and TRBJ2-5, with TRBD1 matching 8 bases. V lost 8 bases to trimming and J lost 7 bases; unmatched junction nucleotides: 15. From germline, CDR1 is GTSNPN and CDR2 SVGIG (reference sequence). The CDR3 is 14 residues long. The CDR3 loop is CAQLVLDRVPTQYF. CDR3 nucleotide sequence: TGTGCCCAGCTAGTGCTGGACAGGGTACCGACCCAGTACTTC.

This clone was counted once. The CDR3 DNA follows: TGCGCCAGCAGACAGGACAGGGGCCGGATGAACACTGAAGCTTTCTTT. As protein: CASRQDRGRMNTEAFF. The chain carries TRBV5-1 and TRBJ1-1, with 9 bases identical to TRBD1. The J segment lost 0 bases and the V segment lost 5 bases, leaving 8 bases of the junction unmatched. The V gene's germline CDR1 is SGHRS and CDR2 YFSETQ. CDR3 size: 16 residues.

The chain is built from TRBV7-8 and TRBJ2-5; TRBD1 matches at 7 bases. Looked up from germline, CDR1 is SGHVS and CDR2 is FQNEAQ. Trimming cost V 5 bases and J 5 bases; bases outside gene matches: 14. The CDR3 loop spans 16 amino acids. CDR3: CASSTEPTGRGETQYF. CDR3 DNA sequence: TGTGCCAGCAGCACCGAACCGACAGGGCGCGGGGAGACCCAGTACTTC.

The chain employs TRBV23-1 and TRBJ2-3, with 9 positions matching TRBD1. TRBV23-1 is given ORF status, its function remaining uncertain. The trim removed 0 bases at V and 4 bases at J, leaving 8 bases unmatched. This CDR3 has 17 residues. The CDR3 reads CASSQSWDRVSADTQYF. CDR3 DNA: TGCGCCAGCAGTCAATCATGGGACAGGGTATCGGCAGATACGCAGTATTTT.

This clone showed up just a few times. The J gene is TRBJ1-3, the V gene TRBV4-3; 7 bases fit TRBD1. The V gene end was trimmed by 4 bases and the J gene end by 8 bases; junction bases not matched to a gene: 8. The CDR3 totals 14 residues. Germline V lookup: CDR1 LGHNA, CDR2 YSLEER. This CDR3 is CASSLSTGWDTIYF. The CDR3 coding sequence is TGCGCCAGCAGCCTATCGACAGGGTGGGACACCATATATTTT.

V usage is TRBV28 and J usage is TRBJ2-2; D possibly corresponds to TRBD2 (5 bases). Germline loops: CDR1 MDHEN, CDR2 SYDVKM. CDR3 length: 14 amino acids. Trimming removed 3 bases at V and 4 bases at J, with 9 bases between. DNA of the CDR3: TGTGCCAGCAGTTTTTCTGGGAGCACCGGGGAGCTGTTTTTT. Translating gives CASSFSGSTGELFF.

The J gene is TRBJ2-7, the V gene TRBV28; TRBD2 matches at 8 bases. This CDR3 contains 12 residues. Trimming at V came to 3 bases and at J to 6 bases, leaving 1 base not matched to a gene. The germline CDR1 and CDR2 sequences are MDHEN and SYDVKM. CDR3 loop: CASSLGLGEQYF. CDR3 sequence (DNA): TGTGCCAGCAGTTTGGGACTAGGCGAGCAGTACTTC.